The rows below give T cell receptor beta chains drawn from one sample of a study of blood T cell repertoires in COVID-19. Method: immunoSEQ multiplex PCR; TCRdb's copy keeps in-frame clones and lacks some. The sample includes over 100,000 clones, around 84% of them seen just once. Sequencing was performed on peripheral blood. The receptors shown here come from a woman at least 80 years old with active or convalescent COVID-19. The conserved cysteine and the conserved F or W are not part of the CDR3 here. Fields, in order: V gene, J gene, D gene, CDR3 protein. A D gene is named only where the DNA matches it firmly.

>TRBV6-2/TRBV6-3|TRBJ1-2|NA
ASSQPGVYGYT
>TRBV24-1|TRBJ2-1|TRBD1
ATSDPTQGPYNEQF
>TRBV20-1|TRBJ2-7|NA
SAMDNYEQY
>TRBV3-1/TRBV3-2|TRBJ2-1|TRBD1
ASSQSPGQAGNEQF
>TRBV2|TRBJ2-3|TRBD2
ASSSASGRVTDTQY
>TRBV7-3|TRBJ2-5|TRBD1
ASSSTGWGETQY
>TRBV10-2|TRBJ1-6|TRBD1
ASSEQGAGSPLH
>TRBV5-1|TRBJ1-1|NA
ASSLVSGGRKAF
>TRBV11-2|TRBJ2-3|TRBD2
ASSPVGGGPQDTQY
>TRBV7-9|TRBJ2-5|TRBD2
ASSSRLAEETQY
>TRBV6-2/TRBV6-3|TRBJ1-1|NA
ASSSVNTEAF
>TRBV28|TRBJ2-1|TRBD2
ASTSFRGLLAGYNEQF
>TRBV10-3|TRBJ2-7|NA
AISELAEQY
>TRBV6-6|TRBJ2-3|NA
ASSFQGGGHADTQY
>TRBV19|TRBJ2-7|TRBD1
ASRRTGGHEQY
>TRBV19|TRBJ2-2|NA
ASSSRGRTGELF
>TRBV5-8|TRBJ2-5|TRBD2
ASSYWTSGQETQY
>TRBV7-3|TRBJ2-3|TRBD2
ASRAGPSTDTQY
>TRBV19|TRBJ2-3|NA
ASSILRGGADTQY
>TRBV5-1|TRBJ2-2|NA
ASSFSVGTGELF
>TRBV3-1/TRBV3-2|TRBJ2-7|TRBD1
ASSQEKRGRISYEQY
>TRBV5-6|TRBJ1-3|NA
ASSTTRIWGAGNTIY
>TRBV7-2|TRBJ2-1|TRBD2
ASSLRASGRNEQF
>TRBV28|TRBJ2-3|TRBD2
ASSLSAGGADTQY
>TRBV4-1|TRBJ2-7|TRBD2
ASSQDRGLSSYEQY
>TRBV24-1|TRBJ2-1|TRBD2
ATSPWTSGTTEREYNEQF
>TRBV6-6|TRBJ1-6|NA
ASSYRGSYNSPLH